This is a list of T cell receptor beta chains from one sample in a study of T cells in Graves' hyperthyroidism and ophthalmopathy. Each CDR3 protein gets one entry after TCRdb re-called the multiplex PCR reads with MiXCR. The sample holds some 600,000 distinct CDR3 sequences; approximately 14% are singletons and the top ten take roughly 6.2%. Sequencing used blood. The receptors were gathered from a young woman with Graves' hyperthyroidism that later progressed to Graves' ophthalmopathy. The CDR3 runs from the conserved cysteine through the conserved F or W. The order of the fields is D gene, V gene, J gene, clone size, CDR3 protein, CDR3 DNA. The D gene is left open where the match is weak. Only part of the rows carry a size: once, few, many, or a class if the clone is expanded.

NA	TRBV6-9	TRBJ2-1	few	CASSYLPPTGFYNEQFF	TGTGCCAGCAGTTACTTGCCCCCCACGGGGTTTTACAATGAGCAGTTCTTC
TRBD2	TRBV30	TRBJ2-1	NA	CAWSRSGSVNEQFF	TGTGCCTGGAGCCGGAGCGGGAGTGTGAATGAGCAGTTCTTC
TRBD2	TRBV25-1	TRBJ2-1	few	CASRRGTSGNEQFF	TGTGCCAGCAGGAGAGGGACTAGCGGGAATGAGCAGTTCTTC
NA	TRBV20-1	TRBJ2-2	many	CSISSGYGELFF	TGCAGTATATCCTCCGGTTACGGGGAGCTGTTTTTT
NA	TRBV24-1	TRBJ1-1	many	CATSENPNTEAFF	TGTGCCACCAGTGAAAACCCAAACACTGAAGCTTTCTTT
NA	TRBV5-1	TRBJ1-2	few	CASSSGPTQPGGLFYGYTF	TGCGCCAGCAGCTCCGGGCCTACCCAGCCCGGGGGCCTCTTCTATGGCTACACCTTC
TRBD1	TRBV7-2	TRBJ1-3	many	CASSLAGGATNTIYF	TGTGCCAGCAGCTTAGCAGGGGGCGCAACGAACACCATATATTTT
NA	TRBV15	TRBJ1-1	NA	CATSRDRNMNTEAFF	TGTGCCACCAGCAGAGATCGAAACATGAACACTGAAGCTTTCTTT
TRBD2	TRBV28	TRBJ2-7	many	CASSFNSGIVGEQYF	TGTGCCAGCAGTTTCAATAGCGGGATCGTGGGTGAGCAGTACTTC
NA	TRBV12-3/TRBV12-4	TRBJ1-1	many	CASSFAAMNTEAFF	TGTGCCAGCAGTTTTGCGGCTATGAACACTGAAGCTTTCTTT
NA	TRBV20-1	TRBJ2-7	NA	CSAPAGGPGYEQYF	TGCAGTGCCCCGGCCGGGGGCCCAGGGTACGAGCAGTACTTC
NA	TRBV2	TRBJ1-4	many	CASSGEDSSLEKLFF	TGTGCCAGCAGTGGCGAGGACAGTAGCCTTGAAAAACTGTTTTTT
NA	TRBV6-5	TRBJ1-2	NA	CASSYSNQAGGYTF	TGTGCCAGCAGTTACTCGAATCAGGCGGGCGGCTACACCTTC
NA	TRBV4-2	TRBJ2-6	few	CASSPQGHGGANVLTF	TGTGCCAGCAGCCCCCAAGGTCACGGTGGGGCCAACGTCCTGACTTTC
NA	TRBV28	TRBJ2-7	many	CASRERPRGGDEQYF	TGTGCCAGCAGAGAACGCCCCCGGGGTGGAGACGAGCAGTACTTC
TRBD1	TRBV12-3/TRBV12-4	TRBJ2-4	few	CASSLGQGVNIQYF	TGTGCCAGCAGTTTAGGACAGGGGGTGAACATTCAGTACTTC